These T cell receptor beta chains were read from a single sample in a study of shared clonotypes between healthy human individuals. The assay was immunoSEQ multiplex PCR, and TCRdb's table has in-frame clones only and misses some. The table includes some 650,000 clones, about 96% detected once. Sample: naive CD4+ T cells sorted from blood. These receptors originate from a woman aged 25-40 years in good health. CDR3s include the opening cysteine and the closing phenylalanine or tryptophan. A D gene is named only where the DNA matches it firmly.

TRBV2	.	TRBJ1-1	CASSPRGGGRGNTEAFF
TRBV5-1	.	TRBJ2-3	CASSFGQTDTQYF
TRBV25-1	.	TRBJ2-7	CASSRLVSDEQYF
TRBV15	TRBD1	TRBJ2-7	CATSREPGQGTYEQYF
TRBV6-5	.	TRBJ2-2	CASRGRGNTGELFF
TRBV10-3	.	TRBJ2-3	CAIGDPTQPDTQYF
TRBV19	TRBD1	TRBJ2-7	CASSPPDRDEQYF
TRBV6-5	.	TRBJ2-1	CASSFATSNEQFF
TRBV6-1	TRBD2	TRBJ2-3	CASSAGLVAGTDTQYF
TRBV5-1	.	TRBJ2-7	CASSPRGEGTHEQYF
TRBV28	TRBD1	TRBJ1-2	CASRLTEGAKGYTF
TRBV5-4	TRBD1	TRBJ1-2	CASSQGGDSGYGYTF
TRBV11-2	.	TRBJ1-1	CASSFTPGKNEAFF
TRBV28	.	TRBJ2-2	CASSSVNTGELFF
TRBV7-6	.	TRBJ1-6	CASSLGAGSGSPLHF
TRBV7-7	.	TRBJ2-5	CASSLAWDAQETQYF
TRBV28	.	TRBJ2-7	CASSLSPLGQTYEQYF
TRBV10-1	.	TRBJ1-1	CASSEGGTEAFF
TRBV28	TRBD2	TRBJ2-7	CASSPSGTNYEQYF
TRBV5-1	TRBD2	TRBJ2-3	CASRTSGSTDTQYF
TRBV6-6	.	TRBJ1-1	CASSLQTVHMNTEAFF
TRBV5-4	TRBD1	TRBJ1-2	CASSVGTEEFYTF
TRBV10-3	.	TRBJ2-7	CAISESLSSYEQYF
TRBV28	.	TRBJ1-5	CASSSSGANQPQHF
TRBV28	.	TRBJ2-2	CASISPGRITGELFF
TRBV5-1	.	TRBJ2-6	CASLRLTGFSGANVLTF
TRBV19	.	TRBJ2-7	CASSIAPEDYEQYF
TRBV6-6	TRBD2	TRBJ2-1	CASKREGYNEQFF
TRBV4-1	.	TRBJ2-1	CASSQVAGGSKFF
TRBV4-1	.	TRBJ2-1	CASSQNSRTDYNEQFF
TRBV18	TRBD1	TRBJ1-2	CASSGRDRGLLNGYTF
TRBV7-6	TRBD1	TRBJ2-3	CASSPIQGADTQYF
TRBV6-1	.	TRBJ2-7	CASTRVSPYEQYF